This T cell receptor beta chain was sequenced in a study of T cells in Graves' hyperthyroidism and ophthalmopathy. Turning to the study itself: Staff took peripheral blood when the initial diagnosis was made, before any treatment began. The study's findings and limits: Expanded thyroid clonotypes (above 0.001) were mostly also found in blood.

This clonotype was counted many times. Its antigen is as yet unknown. Between the trimmed V and J ends, which lost 5 bases and 2 bases, there was a span of 12 bases. The CDR3 contains 14 residues. Template material for amplifying TCR beta CDR3 regions consisted of RNA transcripts. RT-PCR in the first round (using the HTBI primer set) targeted the TCR CDR3. TCRdb used MiXCR to reprocess the multiplex PCR reads, holding one entry per CDR3 protein. The sample includes about 480,000 distinct CDR3 sequences, approximately 15% seen only once; the top ten take roughly 17%. The gene calls are TRBV12-3 or TRBV12-4 and TRBJ2-5; no firm D call. The TCR sequence derives from a woman aged 18-30 years with Graves' hyperthyroidism. The sample comprised blood. CDR3 coding DNA: TGTGCCAGCAGTCGGAGATATAGGCAAGAGACCCAGTACTTC. Translated, it gives CASSRRYRQETQYF.